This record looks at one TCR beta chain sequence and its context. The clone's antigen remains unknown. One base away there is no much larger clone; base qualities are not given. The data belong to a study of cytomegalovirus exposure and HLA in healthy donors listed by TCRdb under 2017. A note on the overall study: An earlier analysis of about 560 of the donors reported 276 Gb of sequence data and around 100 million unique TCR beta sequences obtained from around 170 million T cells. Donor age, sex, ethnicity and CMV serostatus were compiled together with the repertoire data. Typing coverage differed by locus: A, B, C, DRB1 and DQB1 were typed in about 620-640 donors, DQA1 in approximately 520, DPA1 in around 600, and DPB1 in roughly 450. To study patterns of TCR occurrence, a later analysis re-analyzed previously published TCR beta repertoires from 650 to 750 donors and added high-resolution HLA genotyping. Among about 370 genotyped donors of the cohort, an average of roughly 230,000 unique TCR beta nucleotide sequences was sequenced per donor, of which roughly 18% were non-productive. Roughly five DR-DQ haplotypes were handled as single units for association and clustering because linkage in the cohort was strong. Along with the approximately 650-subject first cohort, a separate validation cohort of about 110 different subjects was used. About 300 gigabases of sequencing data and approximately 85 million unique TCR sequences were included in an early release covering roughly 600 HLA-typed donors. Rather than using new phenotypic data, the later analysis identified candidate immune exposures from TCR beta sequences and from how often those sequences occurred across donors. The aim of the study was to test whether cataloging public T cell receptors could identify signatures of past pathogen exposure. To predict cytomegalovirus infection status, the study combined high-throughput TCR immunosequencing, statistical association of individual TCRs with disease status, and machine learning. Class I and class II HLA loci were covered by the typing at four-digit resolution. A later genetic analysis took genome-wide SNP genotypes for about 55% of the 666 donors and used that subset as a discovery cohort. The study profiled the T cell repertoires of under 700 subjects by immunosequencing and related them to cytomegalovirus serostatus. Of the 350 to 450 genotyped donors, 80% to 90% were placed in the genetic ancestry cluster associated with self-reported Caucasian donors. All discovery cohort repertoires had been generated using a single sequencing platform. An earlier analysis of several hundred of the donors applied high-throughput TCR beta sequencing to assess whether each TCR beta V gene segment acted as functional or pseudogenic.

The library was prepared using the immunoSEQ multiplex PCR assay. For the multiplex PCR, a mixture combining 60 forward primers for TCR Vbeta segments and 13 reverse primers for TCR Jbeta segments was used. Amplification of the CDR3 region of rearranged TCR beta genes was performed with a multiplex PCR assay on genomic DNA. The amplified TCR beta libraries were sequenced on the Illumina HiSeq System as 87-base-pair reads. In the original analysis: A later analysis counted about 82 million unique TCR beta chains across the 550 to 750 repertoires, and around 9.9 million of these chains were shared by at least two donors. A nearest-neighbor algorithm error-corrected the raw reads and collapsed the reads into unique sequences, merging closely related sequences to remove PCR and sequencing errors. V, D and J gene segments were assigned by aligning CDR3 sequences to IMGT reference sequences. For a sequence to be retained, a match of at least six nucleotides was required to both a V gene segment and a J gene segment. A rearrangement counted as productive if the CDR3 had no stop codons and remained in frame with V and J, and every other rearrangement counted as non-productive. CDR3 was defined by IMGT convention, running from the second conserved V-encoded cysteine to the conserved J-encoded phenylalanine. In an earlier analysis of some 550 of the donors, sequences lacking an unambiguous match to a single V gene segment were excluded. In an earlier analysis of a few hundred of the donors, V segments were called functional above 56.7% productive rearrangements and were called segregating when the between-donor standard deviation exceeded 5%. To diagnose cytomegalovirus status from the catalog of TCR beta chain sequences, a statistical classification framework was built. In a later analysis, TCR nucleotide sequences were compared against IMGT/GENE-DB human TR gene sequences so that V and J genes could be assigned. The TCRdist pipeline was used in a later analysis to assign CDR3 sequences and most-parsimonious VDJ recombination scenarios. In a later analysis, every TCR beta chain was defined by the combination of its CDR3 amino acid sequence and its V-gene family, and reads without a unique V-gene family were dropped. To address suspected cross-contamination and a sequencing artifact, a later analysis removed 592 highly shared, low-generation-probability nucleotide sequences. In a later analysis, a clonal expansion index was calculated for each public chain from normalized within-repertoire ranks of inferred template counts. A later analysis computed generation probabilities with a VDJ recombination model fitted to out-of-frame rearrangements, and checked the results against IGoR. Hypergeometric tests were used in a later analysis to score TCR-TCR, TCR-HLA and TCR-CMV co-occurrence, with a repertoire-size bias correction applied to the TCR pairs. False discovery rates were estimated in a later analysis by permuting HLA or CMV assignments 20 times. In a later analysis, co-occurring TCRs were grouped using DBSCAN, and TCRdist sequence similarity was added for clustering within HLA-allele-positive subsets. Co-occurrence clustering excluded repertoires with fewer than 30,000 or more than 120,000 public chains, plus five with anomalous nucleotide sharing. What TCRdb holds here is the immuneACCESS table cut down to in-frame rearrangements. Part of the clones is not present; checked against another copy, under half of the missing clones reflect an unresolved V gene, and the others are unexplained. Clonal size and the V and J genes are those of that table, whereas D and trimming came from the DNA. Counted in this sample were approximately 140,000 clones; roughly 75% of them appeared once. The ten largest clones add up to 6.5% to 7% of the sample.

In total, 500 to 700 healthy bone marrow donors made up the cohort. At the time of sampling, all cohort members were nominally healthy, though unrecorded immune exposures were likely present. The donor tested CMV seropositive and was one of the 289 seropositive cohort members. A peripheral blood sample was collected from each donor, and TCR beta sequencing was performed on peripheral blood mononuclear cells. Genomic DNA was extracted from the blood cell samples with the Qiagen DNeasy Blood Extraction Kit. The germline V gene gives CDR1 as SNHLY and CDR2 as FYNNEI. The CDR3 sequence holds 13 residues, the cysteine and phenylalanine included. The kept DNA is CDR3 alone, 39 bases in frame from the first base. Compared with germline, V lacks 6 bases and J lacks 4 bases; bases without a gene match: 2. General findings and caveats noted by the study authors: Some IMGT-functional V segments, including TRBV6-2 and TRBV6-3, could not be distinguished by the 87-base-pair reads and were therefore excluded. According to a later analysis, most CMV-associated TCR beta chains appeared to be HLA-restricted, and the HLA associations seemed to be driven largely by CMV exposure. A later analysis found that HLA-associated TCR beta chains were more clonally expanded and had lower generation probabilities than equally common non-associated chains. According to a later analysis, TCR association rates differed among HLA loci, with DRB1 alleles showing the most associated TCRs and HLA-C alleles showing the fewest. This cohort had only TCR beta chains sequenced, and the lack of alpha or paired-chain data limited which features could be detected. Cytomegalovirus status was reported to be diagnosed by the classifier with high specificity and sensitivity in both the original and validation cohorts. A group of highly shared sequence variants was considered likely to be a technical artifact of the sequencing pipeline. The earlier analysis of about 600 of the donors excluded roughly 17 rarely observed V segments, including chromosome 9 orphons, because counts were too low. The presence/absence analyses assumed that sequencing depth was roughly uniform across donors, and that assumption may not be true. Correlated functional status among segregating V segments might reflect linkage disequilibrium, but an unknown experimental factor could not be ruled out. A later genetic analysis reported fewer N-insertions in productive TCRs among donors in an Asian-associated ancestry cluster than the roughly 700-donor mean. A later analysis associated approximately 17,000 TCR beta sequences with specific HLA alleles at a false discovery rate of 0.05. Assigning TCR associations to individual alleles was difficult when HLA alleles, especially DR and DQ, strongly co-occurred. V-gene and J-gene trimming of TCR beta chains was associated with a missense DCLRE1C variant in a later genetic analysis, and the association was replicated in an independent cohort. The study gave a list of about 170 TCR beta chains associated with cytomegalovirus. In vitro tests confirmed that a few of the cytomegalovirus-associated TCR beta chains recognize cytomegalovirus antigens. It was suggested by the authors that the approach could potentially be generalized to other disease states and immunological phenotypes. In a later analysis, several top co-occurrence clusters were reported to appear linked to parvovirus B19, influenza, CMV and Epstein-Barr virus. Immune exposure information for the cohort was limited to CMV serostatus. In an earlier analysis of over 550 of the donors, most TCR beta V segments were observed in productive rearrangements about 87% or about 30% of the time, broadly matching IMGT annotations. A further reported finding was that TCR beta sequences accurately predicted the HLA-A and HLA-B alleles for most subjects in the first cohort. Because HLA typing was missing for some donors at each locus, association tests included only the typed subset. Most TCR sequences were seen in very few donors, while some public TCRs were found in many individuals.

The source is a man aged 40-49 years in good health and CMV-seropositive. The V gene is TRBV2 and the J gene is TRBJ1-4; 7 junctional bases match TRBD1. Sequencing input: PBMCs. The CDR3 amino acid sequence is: CASSRDSNEKLFF. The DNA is TGTGCCAGCAGCCGGGACAGTAATGAAAAACTGTTTTTT.